This TCR beta chain is drawn from a study of beta chain features in type 1 diabetes (dated by TCRdb to 2016 to 2019). Context from the whole study: No differences in mean age, gender distribution, total cell number or subset yield were found between patients and healthy donors. A total of about 100,000,000 sorted cells were examined across all samples, and RNA yield correlated strongly with the number of cells per subset. In the study, recently diagnosed type 1 diabetes patients and matched healthy donors were compared on the TCRB repertoires of their sorted circulating CD4+ T cell subsets. Naive and central memory subsets were obtained from all 30 or so donors, but regulatory and stem cell-like memory subsets were isolated from only 8 patients and about 8 healthy donors. Results and caveats for the whole study, not just this receptor: Because the HLA sub-analyses included only small numbers of individuals, any influence of HLA type on TCRB rearrangement was left unresolved. Patients with type 1 diabetes made fewer insertions and deleted more nucleotides at VDJ recombination sites, implying thymic rearrangement abnormalities. Naive, central memory and regulatory TCRB repertoires appeared to be more similar among patients than among healthy donors. In all four CD4+ subsets, TCRB CDR3 length was moderately but significantly shorter in type 1 diabetes patients. Because cDNA was sequenced instead of genomic DNA, highly expressing activated cells could be over-represented, though the groups showed no difference in activation or CD3 levels. Shorter templates might be favored by PCR, yet because patient and control samples were amplified and corrected together, any such skew would affect both groups equally.

This clone appeared a few times. No cognate antigen has been identified for it. Base qualities were left out, and no much larger clone turns up one base away. Each donor gave one peripheral blood draw, averaging roughly 0.11 L, which was collected into heparinised tubes. A BD FACSAria II and a panel including CD45RO, CCR7, CD25, CD127, CD95 and CD27 were used to sort naive, central memory, regulatory and stem cell-like memory CD4+ T cells. A purity above 95% was achieved for all sorted populations. PBMCs were isolated right away by Lymphoprep density gradient centrifugation and were stained directly, without culture. So that batch effects would be minimized, each experiment stained and sorted samples in pairs, pairing one healthy donor with one patient. Per the germline V gene, SGDLS is the CDR1 and YYNGEE is the CDR2. From the cysteine up to the phenylalanine, the CDR3 has a length of 14 residues. Only the CDR3 part of the read is kept: 42 bases, read in frame from the first base. The V and J ends are trimmed by 4 bases and 6 bases, leaving 16 bases between them.

The entire isolated RNA was reverse transcribed using the High Capacity cDNA Reverse Transcription Kit, and thus expressed TCRB transcripts were sequenced. Deep immunoSEQ sequencing was performed on naive, central memory and regulatory T cell samples, with an average of about 3.57 million total reads per sample. Sorted cells were lysed in RLT buffer and RNA was extracted with DNase-treated RNeasy Micro or Mini kits, depending on cell number. To prevent cross-contamination, each cell subset was processed individually, whereas patient and healthy donor samples were processed jointly. Using the immunoSEQ multiplex PCR, TCRB sequences were amplified from cDNA into 87-bp fragments spanning the CDR3 region. Sequencing of the amplicons was done on the Illumina HiSeq platform. For the original study's pipeline: PCR bias was computationally corrected using synthetic template baselines, reads within Hamming distance 2 were collapsed, and singletons that could not be merged were discarded. Reads were aligned against IMGT so that V, D and J genes, CDR3 length and insertions or deletions at six rearrangement sites could be assigned. Within each subset, clonotype counts were normalized to the number of sorted cells before true diversity and Gini coefficients were calculated with the tcR R package. The overlap coefficient, calculated on TCRB nucleotide sequences, was used to quantify repertoire sharing. Out-of-frame TCRB sequences from naive cells were analyzed to stand in for the pre-selection repertoire. TCRdb carries this immuneACCESS record with in-frame sequences only. Its versions omit some clonotypes, under half of them owing to an unresolved V gene in the studies checked, with the rest unexplained. The V and J calls and clone size come from that table; D and trimming were worked out from the DNA. The sample profile shows roughly 290,000 clones; 14% to 15% of them were found once. More than 0.015% of the sample is in the top ten clones.

The receptor was derived from a man between 18 and 35 years old with type 1 diabetes. The material sequenced was naive CD4+ T cells from blood. This specimen's cell subset or site label, per the study, means: true naive CD4+ T cells. This chain joins TRBV9 to TRBJ2-5; 5 matching bases give a weak D call of TRBD2. The DNA sequence is given as TGTGCCAGCAGCTATCAGTTAGCTAGCCAGACCCAGTACTTC. Its protein reads: CASSYQLASQTQYF.